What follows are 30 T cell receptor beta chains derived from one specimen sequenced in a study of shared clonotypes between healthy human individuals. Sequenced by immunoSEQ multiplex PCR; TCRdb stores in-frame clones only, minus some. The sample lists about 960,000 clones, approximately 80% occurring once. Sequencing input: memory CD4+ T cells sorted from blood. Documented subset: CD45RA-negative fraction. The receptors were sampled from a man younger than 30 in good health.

In DNA, the CDR3 is TGTGCCAGCAGCTTGAGTGGAAATCAGTTCTTC. Protein product: CASSLSGNQFF. The chain has TRBV7-2 and TRBJ2-1; D is undetermined. CDR3 length equals 11 residues. CDR1 SGHTA and CDR2 FQGNSA come from the germline V gene. The V and J ends lost 3 bases and 13 bases respectively, with 10 bases between them.

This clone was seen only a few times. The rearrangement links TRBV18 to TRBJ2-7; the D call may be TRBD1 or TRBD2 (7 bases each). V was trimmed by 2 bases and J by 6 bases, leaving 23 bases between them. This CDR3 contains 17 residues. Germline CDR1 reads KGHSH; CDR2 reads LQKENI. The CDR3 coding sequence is TGTGCCAGCTCACCAGAGAGAAGCGGGACAGCGACAGGCGAGCAGTACTTC. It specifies CASSPERSGTATGEQYF.

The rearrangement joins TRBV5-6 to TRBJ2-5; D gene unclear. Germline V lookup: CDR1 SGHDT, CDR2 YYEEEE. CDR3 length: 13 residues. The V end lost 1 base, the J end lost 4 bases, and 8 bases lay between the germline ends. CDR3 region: CASSLLKGETQYF. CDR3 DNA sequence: TGTGCCAGCAGCTTGTTGAAGGGAGAGACCCAGTACTTC.

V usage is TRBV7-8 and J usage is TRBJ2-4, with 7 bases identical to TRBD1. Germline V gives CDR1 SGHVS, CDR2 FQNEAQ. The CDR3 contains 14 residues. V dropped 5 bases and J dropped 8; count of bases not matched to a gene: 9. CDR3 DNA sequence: TGTGCCAGCAGCCCAGGGGGATTTGAAGACATTCAGTACTTC. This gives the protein CASSPGGFEDIQYF.

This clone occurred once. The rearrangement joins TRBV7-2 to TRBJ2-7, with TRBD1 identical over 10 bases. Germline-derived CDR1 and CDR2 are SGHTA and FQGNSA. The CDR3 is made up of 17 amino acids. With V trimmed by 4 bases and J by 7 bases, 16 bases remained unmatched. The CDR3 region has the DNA TGTGCCAGCAGCTCAAGTGCTATAGGGACAGGGGTTGAGGAGCAGTACTTC. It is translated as CASSSSAIGTGVEEQYF.

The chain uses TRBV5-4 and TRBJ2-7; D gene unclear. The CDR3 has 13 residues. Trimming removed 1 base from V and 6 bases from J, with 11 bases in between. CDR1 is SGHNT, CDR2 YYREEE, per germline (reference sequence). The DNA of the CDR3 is TGTGCCAGCAGCTTGCCCTTTTCTAGCGAGCAGTACTTC. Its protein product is CASSLPFSSEQYF.

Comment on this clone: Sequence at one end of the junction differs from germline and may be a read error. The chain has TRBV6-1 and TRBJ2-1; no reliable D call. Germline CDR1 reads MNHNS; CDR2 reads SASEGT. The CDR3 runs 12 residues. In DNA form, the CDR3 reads TGTGCCAGCATGGGCTCCTCCAATGAGCAGTTCTTC. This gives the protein CASMGSSNEQFF.

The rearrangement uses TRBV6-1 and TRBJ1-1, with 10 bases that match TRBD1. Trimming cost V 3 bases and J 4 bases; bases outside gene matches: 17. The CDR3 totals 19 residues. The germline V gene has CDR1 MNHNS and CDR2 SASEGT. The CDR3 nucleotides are TGTGCCAGCAGTGAGGCGATAAGGTGGGACAGGGGTTCGGGCACTGAAGCTTTCTTT. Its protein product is CASSEAIRWDRGSGTEAFF.

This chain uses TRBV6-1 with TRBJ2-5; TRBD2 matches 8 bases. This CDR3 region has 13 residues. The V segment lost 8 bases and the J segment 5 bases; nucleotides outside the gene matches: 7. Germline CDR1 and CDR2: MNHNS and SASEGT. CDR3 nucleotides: TGTGCCAGCGTCATAGCGGGGTCGGAGACCCAGTACTTC. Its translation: CASVIAGSETQYF.

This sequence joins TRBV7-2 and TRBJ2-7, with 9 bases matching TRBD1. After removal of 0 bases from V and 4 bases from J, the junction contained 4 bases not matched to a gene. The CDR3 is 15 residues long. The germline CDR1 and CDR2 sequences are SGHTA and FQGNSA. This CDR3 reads CASSLATGGEYEQYF. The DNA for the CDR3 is TGTGCCAGCAGCTTAGCGACAGGGGGAGAATACGAGCAGTACTTC.

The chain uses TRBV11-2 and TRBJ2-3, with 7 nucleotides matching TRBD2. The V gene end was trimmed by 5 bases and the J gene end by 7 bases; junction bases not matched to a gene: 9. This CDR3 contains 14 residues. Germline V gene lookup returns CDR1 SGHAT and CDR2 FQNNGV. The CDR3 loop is CASSPGTILNTQYF. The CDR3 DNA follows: TGTGCCAGCAGCCCAGGGACTATCCTAAATACGCAGTATTTT.

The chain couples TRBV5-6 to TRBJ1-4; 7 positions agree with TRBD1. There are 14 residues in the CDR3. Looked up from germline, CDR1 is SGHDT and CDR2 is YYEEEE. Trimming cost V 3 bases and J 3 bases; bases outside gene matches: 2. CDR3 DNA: TGTGCCAGCAGCTCTGACAGGGCTAATGAAAAACTGTTTTTT. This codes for CASSSDRANEKLFF.

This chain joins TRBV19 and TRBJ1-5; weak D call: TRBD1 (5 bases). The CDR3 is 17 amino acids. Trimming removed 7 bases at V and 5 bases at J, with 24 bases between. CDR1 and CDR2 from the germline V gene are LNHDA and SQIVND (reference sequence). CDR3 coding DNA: TGTGCCAGTACCCAGGCAGGTCAGGGATTGCGCCATCAGCCCCAGCATTTT. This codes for CASTQAGQGLRHQPQHF.

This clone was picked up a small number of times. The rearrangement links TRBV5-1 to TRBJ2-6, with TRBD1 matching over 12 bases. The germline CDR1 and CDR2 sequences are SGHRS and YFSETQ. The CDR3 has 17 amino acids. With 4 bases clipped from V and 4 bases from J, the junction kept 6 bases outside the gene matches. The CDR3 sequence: CASSQGQGARGANVLTF. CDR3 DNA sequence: TGCGCCAGCAGCCAGGGACAGGGGGCGCGAGGGGCCAACGTCCTGACTTTC.

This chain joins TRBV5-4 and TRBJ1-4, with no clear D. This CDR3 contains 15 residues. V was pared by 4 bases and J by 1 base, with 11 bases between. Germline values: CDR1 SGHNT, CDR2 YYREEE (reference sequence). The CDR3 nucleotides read TGTGCCAGCAGCCCTGGTGGGGTAACTAATGAAAAACTGTTTTTT. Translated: CASSPGGVTNEKLFF. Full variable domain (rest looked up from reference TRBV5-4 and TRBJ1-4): ETGVTQSPTHLIKTRGQQVTLRCSSQSGHNTVSWYQQALGQGPQFIFQYYREEENGRGNFPPRFSGLQFPNYSSELNVNALELDDSALYLCASSPGGVTNEKLFFGSGTQLSVL.

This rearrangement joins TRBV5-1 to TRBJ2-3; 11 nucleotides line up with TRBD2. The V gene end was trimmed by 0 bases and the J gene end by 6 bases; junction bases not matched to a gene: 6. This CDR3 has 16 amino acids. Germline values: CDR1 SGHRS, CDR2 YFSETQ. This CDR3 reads CASSLVGTSGADTQYF. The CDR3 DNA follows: TGCGCCAGCAGCTTGGTTGGGACTAGCGGTGCGGATACGCAGTATTTT.

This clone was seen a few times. For the CDR3, the DNA is TGTGCCAGCAGCTTCGGGGCCTCTAATTCACCCCTCCACTTT. This encodes CASSFGASNSPLHF. The chain combines TRBV5-8 with TRBJ1-6, with D tentatively TRBD1 (5 bases). The CDR3 extends over 14 amino acids. Germline V lookup: CDR1 SGHTS, CDR2 YDEGEE. V lost 2 bases and J lost 6, with 9 bases in between.

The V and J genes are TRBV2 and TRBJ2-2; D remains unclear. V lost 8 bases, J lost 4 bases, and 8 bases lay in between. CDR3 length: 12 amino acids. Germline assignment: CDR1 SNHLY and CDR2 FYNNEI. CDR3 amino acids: CASALGTGELFF. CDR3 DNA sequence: TGTGCCAGCGCTCTGGGCACCGGGGAGCTGTTTTTT.

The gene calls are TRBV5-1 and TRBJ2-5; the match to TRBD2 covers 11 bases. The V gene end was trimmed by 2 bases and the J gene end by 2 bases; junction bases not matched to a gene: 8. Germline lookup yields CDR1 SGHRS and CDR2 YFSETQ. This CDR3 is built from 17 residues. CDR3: CASSFLAGGTSQETQYF. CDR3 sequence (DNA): TGCGCCAGCAGCTTCCTAGCGGGGGGAACTTCGCAAGAGACCCAGTACTTC.

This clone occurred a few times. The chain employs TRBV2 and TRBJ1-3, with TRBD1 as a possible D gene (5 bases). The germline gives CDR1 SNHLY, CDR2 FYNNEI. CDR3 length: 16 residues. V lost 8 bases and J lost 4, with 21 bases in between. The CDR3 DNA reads TGTGCCAGCGGAAAGAGTGGAGCAGGGTCAGGAAACACCATATATTTT. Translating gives CASGKSGAGSGNTIYF.

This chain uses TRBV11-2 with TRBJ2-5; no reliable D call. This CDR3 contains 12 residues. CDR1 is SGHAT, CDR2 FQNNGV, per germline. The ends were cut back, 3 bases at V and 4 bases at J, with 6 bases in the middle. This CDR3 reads CASSFIVETQYF. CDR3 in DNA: TGTGCCAGCAGCTTTATAGTAGAGACCCAGTACTTC.

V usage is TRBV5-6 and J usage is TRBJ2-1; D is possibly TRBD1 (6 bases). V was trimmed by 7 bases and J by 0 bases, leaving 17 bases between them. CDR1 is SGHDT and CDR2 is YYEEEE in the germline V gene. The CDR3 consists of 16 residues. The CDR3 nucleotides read TGTGCCAGCCTAAGGGGGACCCTCAGCTCCTACAATGAGCAGTTCTTC. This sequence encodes CASLRGTLSSYNEQFF.

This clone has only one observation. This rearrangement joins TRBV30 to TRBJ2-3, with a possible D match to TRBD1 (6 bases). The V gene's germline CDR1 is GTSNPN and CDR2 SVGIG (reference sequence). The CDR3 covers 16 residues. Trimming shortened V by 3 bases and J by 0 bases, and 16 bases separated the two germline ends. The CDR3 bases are TGTGCCTGGAGCTCAAGGGGGAGTTCTAGCACAGATACGCAGTATTTT. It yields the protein CAWSSRGSSSTDTQYF.

Written as DNA, the CDR3 is TGTGCCTGGAGTGGAACAGGGTTCCCCTCTGGAAACACCATATATTTT. Its protein product is CAWSGTGFPSGNTIYF. The genes are TRBV30 and TRBJ1-3; tentative D call: TRBD1 (6 bases). With 1 base removed from V and 0 bases from J, the gap between germline ends came to 13 bases. The CDR3 is made up of 16 amino acids. CDR1 GTSNPN and CDR2 SVGIG come from the germline V gene (reference sequence).

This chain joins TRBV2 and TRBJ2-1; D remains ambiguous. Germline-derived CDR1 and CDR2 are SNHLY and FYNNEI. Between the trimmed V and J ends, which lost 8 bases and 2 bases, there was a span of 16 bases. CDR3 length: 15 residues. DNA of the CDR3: TGTGCCAGCGCGGTACCCATCGGCCCCTACAATGAGCAGTTCTTC. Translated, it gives CASAVPIGPYNEQFF.

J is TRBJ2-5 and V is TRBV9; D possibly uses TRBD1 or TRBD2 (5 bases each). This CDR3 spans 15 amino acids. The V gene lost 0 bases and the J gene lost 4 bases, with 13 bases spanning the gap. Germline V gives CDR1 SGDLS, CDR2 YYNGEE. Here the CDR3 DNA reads TGTGCCAGCAGCGTAGGTTTGGGGGTGGCAGAGACCCAGTACTTC. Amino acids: CASSVGLGVAETQYF. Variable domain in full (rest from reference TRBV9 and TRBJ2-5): DSGVTQTPKHLITATGQRVTLRCSPRSGDLSVYWYQQSLDQGLQFLIQYYNGEERAKGNILERFSAQQFPDLHSELNLSSLELGDSALYFCASSVGLGVAETQYFGPGTRLLVL.

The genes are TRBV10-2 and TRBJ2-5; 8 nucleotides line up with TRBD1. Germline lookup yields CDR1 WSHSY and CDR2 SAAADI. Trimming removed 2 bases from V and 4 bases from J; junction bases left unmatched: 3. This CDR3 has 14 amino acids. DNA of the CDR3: TGCGCCAGCAGTGAGGGGGACAGGAGAGAGACCCAGTACTTC. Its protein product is CASSEGDRRETQYF.

The CDR3 sequence is CASSLQGNQGEQYF. For the CDR3, the DNA is TGTGCCAGCAGCTTACAGGGGAATCAAGGCGAGCAGTACTTC. V gene TRBV5-6 combines with J gene TRBJ2-7; TRBD1 agrees at 7 bases. Germline CDR1 SGHDT, CDR2 YYEEEE. Trimming cost V 2 bases and J 6 bases; bases outside gene matches: 8. CDR3 length: 14 residues.

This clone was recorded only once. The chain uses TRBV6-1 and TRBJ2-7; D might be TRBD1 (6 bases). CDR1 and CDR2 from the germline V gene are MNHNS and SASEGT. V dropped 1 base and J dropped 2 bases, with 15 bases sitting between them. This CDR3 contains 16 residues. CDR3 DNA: TGTGCCAGCAGTGAAGAGGTCAGGGGAATAACCTACGAGCAGTACTTC. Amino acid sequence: CASSEEVRGITYEQYF.

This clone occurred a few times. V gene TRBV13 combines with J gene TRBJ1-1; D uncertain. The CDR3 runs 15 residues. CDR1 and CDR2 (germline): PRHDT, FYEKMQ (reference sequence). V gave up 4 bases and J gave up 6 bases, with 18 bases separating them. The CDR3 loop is CASSSQLTSTAEAFF. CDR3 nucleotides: TGTGCCAGCAGCTCACAGCTGACTTCGACGGCTGAAGCTTTCTTT.